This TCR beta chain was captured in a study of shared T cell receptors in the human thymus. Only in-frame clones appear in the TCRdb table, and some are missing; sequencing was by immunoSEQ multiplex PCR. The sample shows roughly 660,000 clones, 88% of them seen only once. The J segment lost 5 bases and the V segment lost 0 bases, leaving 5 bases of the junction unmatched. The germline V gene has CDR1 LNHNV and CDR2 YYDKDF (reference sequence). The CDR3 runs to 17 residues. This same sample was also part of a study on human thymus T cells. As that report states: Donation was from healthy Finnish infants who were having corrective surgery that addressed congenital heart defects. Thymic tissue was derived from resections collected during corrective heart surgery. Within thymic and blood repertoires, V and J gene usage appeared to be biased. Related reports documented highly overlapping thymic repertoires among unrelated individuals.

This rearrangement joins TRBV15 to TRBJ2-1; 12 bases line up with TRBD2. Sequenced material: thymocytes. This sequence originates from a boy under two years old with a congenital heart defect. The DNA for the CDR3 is TGTGCCACCAGCAGAGAACTAGCGGGAGGTCCGGACAATGAGCAGTTCTTC. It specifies CATSRELAGGPDNEQFF.